Listed below are T cell receptor beta chains from one sample, sequenced in a study of blood T cells in healthy people across ages. TCRdb re-analysed the 5' RACE reads in MiXCR, keeping a single row per CDR3 protein. The data show about 940,000 distinct CDR3 sequences, around 48% seen once. Material for sequencing was blood. These receptors all come from a man in his thirties or forties in good health. Each CDR3 is given without its conserved first and last residue. The order of the fields is V gene, clone size, CDR3 protein. The size entry is marked missing in some rows and otherwise reads once, few, many or a size class.

>TRBV28|-
ASSLDRPGYGYT
>TRBV25-1|-
ASSERGYQETQY
>TRBV11-3|-
ASSDSTGAWEVTEAF
>TRBV29-1|-
SVGGAPTNEKLF
>TRBV18|few
ASSPEGAGSPYWEQF
>TRBV20-1|-
SALTPSNQPQH
>TRBV20-1|few
SGGGEIDTQY
>TRBV6-2/TRBV6-3|many
ASSYSEESYEQY
>TRBV7-3|few
ASSLTTGGSTEAF
>TRBV6-1|few
ASSDTGGSANEKLF
>TRBV2|-
ASSGGPISNQPQH
>TRBV4-3|once
ASSQDPLAQRGGQY
>TRBV7-9|-
ASSVALGRPGYT
>TRBV25-1|once
ASSRQGRLQETQY
>TRBV27|-
ASSLSQNRLVGYEQY
>TRBV9|few
ASSVVGGSSTDTQY
>TRBV7-8|-
AIRGRGGKLF
>TRBV2|-
ASSELNPRGEKLF
>TRBV6-1|-
ASSTRTGYNEQF
>TRBV12-3/TRBV12-4|-
ASSVSDPGTDTQY
>TRBV9|-
ASSPRVAGTDTQY
>TRBV4-1|-
ASSQESIGTGVVYEQF
>TRBV5-1|many
ASSGLQLSTDTQY
>TRBV6-1|few
ASLPGTSGQPQH
>TRBV20-1|-
SPGDLPYEQY
>TRBV3-1|-
ASSQEGRPSYEQY
>TRBV28|many
ASSFRWTSGGRTDTQY
>TRBV7-9|-
ASSTTSGTSDEQF
>TRBV6-1|many
ASSQGQEYNEQF
>TRBV4-1|once
ASSQDWGSNTEAF
>TRBV6-4|few
ASSENRDRDGTEAF
>TRBV11-3|-
ASSIAGTASYNEQF
>TRBV7-2|many
ASSFHRGLGEQF
>TRBV5-1|-
ASRPGTGGDGYT
>TRBV4-1|few
ASSQEWGQAYEQY
>TRBV14|-
ASSRGPRGSEQY
>TRBV5-4|-
ASSSGSAQETQY
>TRBV28|-
ASSPPSETYKQY
>TRBV14|-
ASSKIQGLRPYEQY
>TRBV24-1|few
ATSGGTGEEKLF
>TRBV11-1|few
ASSLTLITEAF
>TRBV15|-
ATSKDSQAPQH
>TRBV9|-
ASSPGTAFYEQY
>TRBV3-1|-
ASSQGDRAGGYT
>TRBV6-5|-
ASRASGGPYNEQF
>TRBV4-2|-
ASSQGTGTGGEKLF
>TRBV20-1|few
SARWPGRMNTEAF
>TRBV9|many
ASSSAGAYLANVLT
>TRBV24-1|-
ATSEPGGGQSDTQY
>TRBV4-3|-
ASSYDRVDTEAF
>TRBV20-1|-
SAKGRVLNSPLH
>TRBV4-2|-
ASSQTVDTQYFGPGTPAVNEQF